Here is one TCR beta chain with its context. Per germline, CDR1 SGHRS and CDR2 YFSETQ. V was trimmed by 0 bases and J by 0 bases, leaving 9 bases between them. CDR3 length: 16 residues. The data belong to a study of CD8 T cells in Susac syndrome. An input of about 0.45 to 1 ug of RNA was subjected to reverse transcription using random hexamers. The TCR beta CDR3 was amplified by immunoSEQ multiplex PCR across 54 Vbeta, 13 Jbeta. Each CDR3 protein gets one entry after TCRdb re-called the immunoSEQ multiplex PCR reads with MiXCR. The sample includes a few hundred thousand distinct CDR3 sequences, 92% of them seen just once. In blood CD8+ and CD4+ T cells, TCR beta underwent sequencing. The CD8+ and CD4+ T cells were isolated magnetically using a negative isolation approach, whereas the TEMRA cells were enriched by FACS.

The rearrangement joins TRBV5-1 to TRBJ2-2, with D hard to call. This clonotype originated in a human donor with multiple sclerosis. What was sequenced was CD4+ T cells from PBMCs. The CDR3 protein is CASSLGAVANTGELFF. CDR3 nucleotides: TGCGCCAGCAGCTTGGGTGCGGTCGCGAACACCGGGGAGCTGTTTTTT.